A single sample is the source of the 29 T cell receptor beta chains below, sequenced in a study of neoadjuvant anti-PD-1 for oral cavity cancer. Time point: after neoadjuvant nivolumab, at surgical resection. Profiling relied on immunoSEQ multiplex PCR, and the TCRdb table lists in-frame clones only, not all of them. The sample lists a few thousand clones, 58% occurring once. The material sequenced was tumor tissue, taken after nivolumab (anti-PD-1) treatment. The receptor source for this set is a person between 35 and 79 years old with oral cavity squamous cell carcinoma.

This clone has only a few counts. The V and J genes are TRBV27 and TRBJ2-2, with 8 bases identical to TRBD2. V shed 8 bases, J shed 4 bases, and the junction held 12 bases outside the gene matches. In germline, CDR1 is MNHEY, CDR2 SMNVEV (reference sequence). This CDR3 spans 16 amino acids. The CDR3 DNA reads TGTGCCAGCCTCGATTCGGGACTAGGAAGCACCGGGGAGCTGTTTTTT. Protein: CASLDSGLGSTGELFF.

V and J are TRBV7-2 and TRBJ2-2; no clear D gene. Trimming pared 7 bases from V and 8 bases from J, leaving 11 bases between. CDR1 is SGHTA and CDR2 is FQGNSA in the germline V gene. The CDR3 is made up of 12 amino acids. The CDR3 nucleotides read TGTGCCAGCACCCGACCCCCGGGGGAGCTGTTTTTT. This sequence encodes CASTRPPGELFF.

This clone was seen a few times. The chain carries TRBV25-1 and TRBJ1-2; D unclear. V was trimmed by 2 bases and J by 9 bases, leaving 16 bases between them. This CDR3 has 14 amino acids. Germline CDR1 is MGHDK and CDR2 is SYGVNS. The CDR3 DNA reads TGTGCCAGCAGTGAAAGGGTGGACCTGACGAGCTACACCTTC. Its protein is CASSERVDLTSYTF.

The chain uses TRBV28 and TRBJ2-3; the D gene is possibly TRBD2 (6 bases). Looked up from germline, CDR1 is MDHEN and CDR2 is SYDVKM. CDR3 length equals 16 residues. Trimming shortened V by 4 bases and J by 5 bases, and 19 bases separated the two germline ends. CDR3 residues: CASSSPNGSGRDTQYF. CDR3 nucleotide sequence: TGTGCCAGCAGTTCCCCCAACGGGAGCGGAAGAGATACGCAGTATTTT. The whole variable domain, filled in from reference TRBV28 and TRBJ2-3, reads DVKVTQSSRYLVKRTGEKVFLECVQDMDHENMFWYRQDPGLGLRLIYFSYDVKMKEKGDIPEGYSVSREKKERFSLILESASTNQTSMYLCASSSPNGSGRDTQYFGPGTRLTVL.

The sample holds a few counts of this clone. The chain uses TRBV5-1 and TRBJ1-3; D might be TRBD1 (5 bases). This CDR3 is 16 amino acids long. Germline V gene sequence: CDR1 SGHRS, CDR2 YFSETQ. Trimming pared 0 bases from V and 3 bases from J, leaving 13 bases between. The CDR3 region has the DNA TGCGCCAGCAGCTTGGACCGGACATCATTTGGAAACACCATATATTTT. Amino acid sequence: CASSLDRTSFGNTIYF.

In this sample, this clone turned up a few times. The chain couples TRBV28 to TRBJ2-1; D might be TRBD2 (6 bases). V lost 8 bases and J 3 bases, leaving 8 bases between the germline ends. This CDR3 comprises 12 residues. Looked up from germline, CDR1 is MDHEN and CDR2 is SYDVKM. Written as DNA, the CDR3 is TGTGCCAGCTGGGACTTCTACAATGAGCAGTTCTTC. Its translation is CASWDFYNEQFF.

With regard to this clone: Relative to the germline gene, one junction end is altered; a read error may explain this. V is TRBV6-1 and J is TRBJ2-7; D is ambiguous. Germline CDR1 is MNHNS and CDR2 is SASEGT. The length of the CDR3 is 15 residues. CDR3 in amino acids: CASSEDVASSYEQYF. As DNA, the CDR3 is TGTGCCAGCAGCGAAGATGTCGCCAGCTCCTACGAGCAGTACTTC.

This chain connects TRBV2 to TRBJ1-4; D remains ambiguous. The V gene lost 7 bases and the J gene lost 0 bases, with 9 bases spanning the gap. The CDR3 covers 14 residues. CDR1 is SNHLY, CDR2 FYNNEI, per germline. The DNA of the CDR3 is TGTGCCAGCAACGAAGACGCAACTAATGAAAAACTGTTTTTT. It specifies CASNEDATNEKLFF.

CDR3 amino acids: CASSVNSRHTQYF. CDR3 DNA: TGTGCCAGCAGCGTCAATAGCCGTCATACGCAGTATTTT. The chain employs TRBV9 and TRBJ2-3; D is uncertain. There are 13 residues in the CDR3. Deletions cut 2 bases from V and 7 bases from J, with 11 bases between. The germline V gene has CDR1 SGDLS and CDR2 YYNGEE.

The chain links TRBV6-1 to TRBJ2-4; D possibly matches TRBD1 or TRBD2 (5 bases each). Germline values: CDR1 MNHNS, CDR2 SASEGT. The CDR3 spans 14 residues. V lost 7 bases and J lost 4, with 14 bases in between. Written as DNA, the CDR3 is TGTGCCAGCACCGAGGGGCCTCTTAAAAACATTCAGTACTTC. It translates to CASTEGPLKNIQYF.

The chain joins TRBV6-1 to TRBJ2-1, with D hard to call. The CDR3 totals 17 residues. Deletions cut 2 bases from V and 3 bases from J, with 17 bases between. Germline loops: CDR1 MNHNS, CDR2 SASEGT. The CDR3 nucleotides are TGTGCCAGCAGTGAATTTTATGGCTCATCGGGCTACAATGAGCAGTTCTTC. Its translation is CASSEFYGSSGYNEQFF.

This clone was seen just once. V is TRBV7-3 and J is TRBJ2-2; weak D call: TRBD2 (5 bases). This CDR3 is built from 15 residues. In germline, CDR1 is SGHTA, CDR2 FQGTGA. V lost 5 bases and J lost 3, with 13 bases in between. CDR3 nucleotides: TGTGCCAGCAGCCCACGCGGCGGGCACACCGGGGAGCTGTTTTTT. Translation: CASSPRGGHTGELFF.

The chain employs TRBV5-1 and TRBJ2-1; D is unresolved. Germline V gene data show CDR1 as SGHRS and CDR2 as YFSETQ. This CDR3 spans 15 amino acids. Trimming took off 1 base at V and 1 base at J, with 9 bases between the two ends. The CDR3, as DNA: TGCGCCAGCAGCTTGTCACTGCAATCCTACAATGAGCAGTTCTTC. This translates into CASSLSLQSYNEQFF.

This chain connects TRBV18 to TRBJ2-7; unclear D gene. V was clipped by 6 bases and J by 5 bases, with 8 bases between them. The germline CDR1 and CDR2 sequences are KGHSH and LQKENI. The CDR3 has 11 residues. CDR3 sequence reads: CASSQLDEQYF. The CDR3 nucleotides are TGTGCCAGCTCCCAGCTGGACGAGCAGTACTTC.

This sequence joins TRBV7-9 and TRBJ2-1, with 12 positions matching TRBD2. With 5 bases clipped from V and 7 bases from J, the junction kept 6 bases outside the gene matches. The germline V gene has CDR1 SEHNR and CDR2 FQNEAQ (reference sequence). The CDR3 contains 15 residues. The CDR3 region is CASSHTSGRPNEQFF. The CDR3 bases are TGTGCCAGCAGCCATACTAGCGGGAGGCCAAATGAGCAGTTCTTC.

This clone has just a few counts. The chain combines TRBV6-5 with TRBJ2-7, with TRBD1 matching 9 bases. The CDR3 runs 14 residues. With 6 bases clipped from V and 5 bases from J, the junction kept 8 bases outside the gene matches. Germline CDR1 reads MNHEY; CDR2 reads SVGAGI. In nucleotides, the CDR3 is TGTGCCAGCAGGTACCGGGACAGGGCCCACGAGCAGTACTTC. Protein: CASRYRDRAHEQYF.

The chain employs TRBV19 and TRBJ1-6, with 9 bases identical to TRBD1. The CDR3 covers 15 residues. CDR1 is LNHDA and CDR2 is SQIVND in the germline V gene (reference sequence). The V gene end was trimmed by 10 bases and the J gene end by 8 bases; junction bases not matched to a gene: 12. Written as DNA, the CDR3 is TGTGCCACCTCGGACAGGGGATTAATCCATTCACCCCTCCACTTT. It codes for CATSDRGLIHSPLHF.

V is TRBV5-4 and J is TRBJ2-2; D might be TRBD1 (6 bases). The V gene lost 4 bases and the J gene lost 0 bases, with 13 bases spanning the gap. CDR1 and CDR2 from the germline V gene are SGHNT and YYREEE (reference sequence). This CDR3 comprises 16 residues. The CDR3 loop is CASSPSGGPNTGELFF. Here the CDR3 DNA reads TGTGCCAGCAGCCCCTCTGGGGGCCCGAACACCGGGGAGCTGTTTTTT.

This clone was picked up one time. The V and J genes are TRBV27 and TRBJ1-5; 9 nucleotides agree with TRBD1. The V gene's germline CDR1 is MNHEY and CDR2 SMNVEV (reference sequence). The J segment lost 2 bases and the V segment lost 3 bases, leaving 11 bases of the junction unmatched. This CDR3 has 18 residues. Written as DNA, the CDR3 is TGTGCCAGCAGTTTCACCCGGTTCGACAGGGGGGGCAATCAGCCCCAGCATTTT. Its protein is CASSFTRFDRGGNQPQHF.

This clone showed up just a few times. CDR3 in amino acids: CASSQDLQGVYEQYF. The CDR3 DNA is TGCGCCAGCAGCCAAGATTTACAGGGGGTCTACGAGCAGTACTTC. This chain uses TRBV4-1 with TRBJ2-7; 8 positions agree with TRBD1. Losses at the gene ends were 0 bases for V and 3 bases for J; bases not matched to a gene: 4. In germline, CDR1 is MGHRA, CDR2 YSYEKL. The CDR3 extends over 15 amino acids.

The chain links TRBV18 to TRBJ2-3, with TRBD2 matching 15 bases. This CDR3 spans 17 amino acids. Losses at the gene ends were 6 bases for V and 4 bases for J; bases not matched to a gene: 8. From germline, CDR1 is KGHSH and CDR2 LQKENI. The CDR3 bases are TGTGCCAGCTCCCCCGGATGGACTAGCGGGGGGGCAGATACGCAGTATTTT. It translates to CASSPGWTSGGADTQYF.

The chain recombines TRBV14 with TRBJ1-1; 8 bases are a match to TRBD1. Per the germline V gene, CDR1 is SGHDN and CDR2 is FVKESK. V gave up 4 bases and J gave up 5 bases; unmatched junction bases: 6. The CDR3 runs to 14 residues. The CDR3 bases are TGTGCCAGCAGCCTTCGGACAGGGATAACTGAAGCTTTCTTT. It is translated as CASSLRTGITEAFF. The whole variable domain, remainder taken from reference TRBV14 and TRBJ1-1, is EAGVTQFPSHSVIEKGQTVTLRCDPISGHDNLYWYRRVMGKEIKFLLHFVKESKQDESGMPNNRFLAERTGGTYSTLKVQPAELEDSGVYFCASSLRTGITEAFFGQGTRLTVV.

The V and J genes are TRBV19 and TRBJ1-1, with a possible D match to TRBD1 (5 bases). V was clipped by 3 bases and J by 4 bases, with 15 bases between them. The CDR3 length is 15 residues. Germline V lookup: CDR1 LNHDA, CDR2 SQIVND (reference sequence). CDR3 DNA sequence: TGTGCCAGTAGTATCCTGGGAGGCACAGGCACTGAAGCTTTCTTT. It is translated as CASSILGGTGTEAFF.

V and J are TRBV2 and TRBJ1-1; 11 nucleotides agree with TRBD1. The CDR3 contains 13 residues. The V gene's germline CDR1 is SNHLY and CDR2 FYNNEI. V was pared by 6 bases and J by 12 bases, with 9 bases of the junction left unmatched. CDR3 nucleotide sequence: TGTGCCAGCAGAGACCCGGGACAGGGGGAATCTTTCTTT. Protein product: CASRDPGQGESFF.

The CDR3 sequence: CASSRTGALPEAFF. The CDR3 DNA reads as TGTGCCAGTAGTAGAACAGGCGCCCTCCCTGAAGCTTTCTTT. This chain links TRBV19 with TRBJ1-1; maybe TRBD1 (5 bases). V was cut by 4 bases and J by 6 bases, with 15 bases left in between. The CDR3 has 14 residues. In germline, CDR1 is LNHDA, CDR2 SQIVND (reference sequence).

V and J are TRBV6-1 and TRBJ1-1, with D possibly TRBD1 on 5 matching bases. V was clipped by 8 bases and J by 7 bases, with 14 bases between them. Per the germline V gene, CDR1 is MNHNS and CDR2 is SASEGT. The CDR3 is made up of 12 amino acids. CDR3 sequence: CASLRGANEAFF. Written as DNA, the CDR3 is TGTGCCAGCCTTCGAGGGGCGAATGAAGCTTTCTTT.

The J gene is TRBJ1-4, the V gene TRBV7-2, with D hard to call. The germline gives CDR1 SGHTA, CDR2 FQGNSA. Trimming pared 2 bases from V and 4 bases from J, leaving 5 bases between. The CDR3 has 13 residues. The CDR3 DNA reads TGTGCCAGCAGCTTATGGCTTAATGAAAAACTGTTTTTT. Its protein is CASSLWLNEKLFF.

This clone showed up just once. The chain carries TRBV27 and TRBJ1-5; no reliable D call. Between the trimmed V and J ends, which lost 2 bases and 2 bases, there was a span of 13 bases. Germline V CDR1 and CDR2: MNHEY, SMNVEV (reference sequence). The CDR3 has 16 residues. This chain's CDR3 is CASSLRWVRGNQPQHF. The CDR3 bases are TGTGCCAGCAGTTTAAGGTGGGTGCGGGGCAATCAGCCCCAGCATTTT.

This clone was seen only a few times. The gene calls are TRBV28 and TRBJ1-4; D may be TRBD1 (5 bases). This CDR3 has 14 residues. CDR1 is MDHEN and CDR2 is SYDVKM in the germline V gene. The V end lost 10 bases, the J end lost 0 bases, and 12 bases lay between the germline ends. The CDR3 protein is CATAGGATNEKLFF. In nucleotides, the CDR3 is TGTGCCACTGCCGGGGGTGCAACTAATGAAAAACTGTTTTTT.